This entry lists 27 T cell receptor beta chains sequenced from one sample in a study of blood T cell repertoires in COVID-19. TCRdb keeps only in-frame clones here, not all; method: immunoSEQ multiplex PCR. The sample holds 120,000 to 150,000 clones, 70% to 90% seen once. Specimen: peripheral blood. Receptors were obtained from a human donor with acute or convalescent COVID-19. The donor label of this sample is uncertain.

The genes are TRBV24-1 and TRBJ1-5; 10 bases fit TRBD1. V was clipped by 4 bases and J by 2 bases; unmatched bases: 4. The CDR3 has 16 residues. Germline lookup yields CDR1 KGHDR and CDR2 SFDVKD. CDR3: CATSDPGTGGNQPQHF. The CDR3 nucleotides read TGTGCCACCAGTGACCCCGGGACAGGGGGCAATCAGCCCCAGCATTTT.

CDR3 region: CASSYPGVGRSDTQYF. CDR3 sequence (DNA): TGTGCCAGCAGCTACCCGGGGGTCGGGAGATCAGATACGCAGTATTTT. The V and J genes are TRBV5-4 and TRBJ2-3; perhaps TRBD2 as D (6 bases). Trimming left V 3 bases short and J 4 bases short, with 18 bases between. Germline lookup yields CDR1 SGHNT and CDR2 YYREEE (reference sequence). This CDR3 is 16 amino acids long. The full variable domain, in which reference TRBV5-4 and TRBJ2-3 provide the parts outside the CDR3, is ETGVTQSPTHLIKTRGQQVTLRCSSQSGHNTVSWYQQALGQGPQFIFQYYREEENGRGNFPPRFSGLQFPNYSSELNVNALELDDSALYLCASSYPGVGRSDTQYFGPGTRLTVL.

The chain recombines TRBV27 with TRBJ2-1; 12 bases align to TRBD2. The CDR3 covers 16 residues. CDR1 and CDR2 (germline): MNHEY, SMNVEV (reference sequence). With V trimmed by 2 bases and J by 4 bases, 3 bases remained unmatched. Written as DNA, the CDR3 is TGTGCCAGCAGTTTAACTAGCGGGGGGATATACAATGAGCAGTTCTTC. Its protein product is CASSLTSGGIYNEQFF.

This chain uses TRBV5-5 with TRBJ1-5; the D gene is possibly TRBD1 (6 bases). Germline V gives CDR1 SGHKS, CDR2 YYEKEE (reference sequence). This CDR3 is 15 amino acids long. The V and J ends lost 3 bases and 1 base respectively, with 11 bases between them. The CDR3 loop reads CASSWAGTSNQPQHF. As DNA, the CDR3 is TGTGCCAGCAGCTGGGCCGGGACAAGCAATCAGCCCCAGCATTTT.

The chain employs TRBV7-9 and TRBJ2-5, with a weak D call TRBD2 (6 bases). From germline, CDR1 is SEHNR and CDR2 FQNEAQ (reference sequence). Trimming stripped 2 bases from V and 2 bases from J, with 18 bases between. The CDR3 has 17 residues. This chain's CDR3 is CASSLPRLGRSQETQYF. CDR3 in DNA: TGTGCCAGCAGCTTACCGCGACTAGGACGAAGTCAAGAGACCCAGTACTTC.

The V call is TRBV6-1, the J call TRBJ2-4, with D possibly matching TRBD2 (6 bases). V was clipped by 1 base and J by 0 bases, with 7 bases between them. Germline lookup yields CDR1 MNHNS and CDR2 SASEGT. CDR3 size: 15 residues. CDR3 nucleotide sequence: TGTGCCAGCAGTGAAGTGGGAGGAGCCAAAAACATTCAGTACTTC. It specifies CASSEVGGAKNIQYF.

The V gene is TRBV6-4, the J gene TRBJ2-1; weak D call: TRBD2 (5 bases). V lost 4 bases and J lost 6, with 10 bases in between. Germline V gives CDR1 MRHNA, CDR2 SNTAGT. The CDR3 runs 13 residues. The CDR3 nucleotides are TGTGCCAGCAGTGTTCGTGAGGGCAATGAGCAGTTCTTC. This encodes CASSVREGNEQFF.

J is TRBJ2-3 and V is TRBV10-3; D may be TRBD1 (6 bases). The CDR3 sequence is 13 residues long. Trimming took 8 bases from V and 1 from J, leaving 10 bases between them. The germline V gene has CDR1 ENHRY and CDR2 SYGVKD. CDR3 DNA: TGTGCCATCCAACAGGGTCGCACAGATACGCAGTATTTT. It yields the protein CAIQQGRTDTQYF.

The rearrangement joins TRBV19 to TRBJ1-2; a weak D match, TRBD1 (6 bases). Deletions cut 9 bases from V and 4 bases from J, with 9 bases between. The CDR3 is 11 residues long. CDR1 and CDR2 (germline): LNHDA, SQIVND (reference sequence). CDR3 nucleotides: TGTGCCAGCGAACAGGGCTATGGCTACACCTTC. It is translated as CASEQGYGYTF.

The chain employs TRBV7-9 and TRBJ2-6; perhaps TRBD1 as D (7 bases). The length of the CDR3 is 19 residues. Deletions cut 3 bases from V and 0 bases from J, with 18 bases between. CDR1 is SEHNR and CDR2 is FQNEAQ in the germline V gene (reference sequence). The CDR3: CASSLVQGTRYSGANVLTF. In DNA, the CDR3 is TGTGCCAGCAGCTTGGTACAGGGGACTCGATACTCTGGGGCCAACGTCCTGACTTTC. Supplemented by reference TRBV7-9 and TRBJ2-6, the full variable domain reads DTGVSQNPRHKITKRGQNVTFRCDPISEHNRLYWYRQTLGQGPEFLTYFQNEAQLEKSRLLSDRFSAERPKGSFSTLEIQRTEQGDSAMYLCASSLVQGTRYSGANVLTFGAGSRLTVL.

This chain links TRBV5-1 with TRBJ1-4; 7 bases fit TRBD1. Germline V lookup: CDR1 SGHRS, CDR2 YFSETQ. V shed 4 bases, J shed 5 bases, and the junction held 11 bases outside the gene matches. The CDR3 extends over 16 amino acids. The CDR3: CASSTGQSILNEKLFF. In DNA, the CDR3 is TGCGCCAGCAGCACGGGACAGTCAATCCTAAATGAAAAACTGTTTTTT.

V gene TRBV5-6 combines with J gene TRBJ1-2, with D maybe TRBD1 (5 bases). Germline CDR1 reads SGHDT; CDR2 reads YYEEEE. Trimming removed 4 bases at V and 4 bases at J, with 14 bases between. This CDR3 has 14 residues. The CDR3 spells CASSRGRLSYGYTF. The CDR3 nucleotides are TGTGCCAGCAGCCGGGGGAGGCTATCCTATGGCTACACCTTC.

The chain's CDR3 is CASSGPGGVTLWGLAGGFYGTQYF. CDR3 nucleotides: TGTGCCAGCTCGGGGCCGGGCGGTGTAACATTGTGGGGACTAGCGGGAGGGTTCTACGGTACGCAGTATTTT. V usage is TRBV18 and J usage is TRBJ2-3; 16 bases are shared with TRBD2. Trimming cost V 6 bases and J 8 bases; bases outside gene matches: 32. Germline V gene data show CDR1 as KGHSH and CDR2 as LQKENI. The CDR3 length is 24 residues.

The chain uses TRBV18 and TRBJ1-1; D remains unclear. The V and J ends lost 1 base and 5 bases respectively, with 8 bases between them. CDR1 and CDR2 from the germline V gene are KGHSH and LQKENI. The CDR3 consists of 13 residues. The CDR3 bases are TGTGCCAGCTCACCACGCTTTGAGACTGAAGCTTTCTTT. This translates into CASSPRFETEAFF.

The chain uses TRBV12-3 or TRBV12-4 and TRBJ1-1; D gene unclear. V lost 6 bases and J lost 5, with 13 bases in between. This CDR3 comprises 13 residues. The CDR3 DNA sequence: TGTGCCAGCAGCCGCATAAGGGAGACTGAAGCTTTCTTT. Translating it yields CASSRIRETEAFF.

CDR3 DNA: TGTGCCAGCAGCCGGACACAGGGGTGGGAGACCCAGTACTTC. It is translated as CASSRTQGWETQYF. V usage is TRBV7-2 and J usage is TRBJ2-5, with 7 nucleotides matching TRBD1. CDR1 and CDR2 (germline): SGHTA, FQGNSA. CDR3 size: 14 residues. The J segment lost 5 bases and the V segment lost 5 bases, leaving 8 bases of the junction unmatched.

The gene calls are TRBV7-3 and TRBJ1-1; 10 bases line up with TRBD1. The V gene's germline CDR1 is SGHTA and CDR2 FQGTGA. The CDR3 has 15 residues. Unmatched junction bases numbered 6, after V lost 5 bases and J lost 3 bases. The CDR3 loop reads CASSRGGQGHTEAFF. The CDR3 nucleotides are TGTGCCAGCAGCCGGGGGGGACAGGGGCACACTGAAGCTTTCTTT.

CDR3 in DNA: TGTGCCAGCACCATTAGTTCGAGGGATGCCTATGGCTACACCTTC. Translated, it gives CASTISSRDAYGYTF. The J gene is TRBJ1-2, the V gene TRBV6-6; D is unclear. V was clipped by 7 bases and J by 4 bases, with 19 bases between them. The CDR3 spans 15 residues. Germline V lookup: CDR1 MNHNY, CDR2 SVGAGI (reference sequence).

This rearrangement joins TRBV9 to TRBJ1-2, with a weak D call TRBD1 (6 bases). V was cut by 0 bases and J by 8 bases, with 14 bases left in between. The CDR3 length is 14 residues. Germline V lookup: CDR1 SGDLS, CDR2 YYNGEE. The CDR3 DNA is TGTGCCAGCAGCGTAGGTAGAGGGCAGGGGGGCTACACCTTC. This sequence encodes CASSVGRGQGGYTF.

This chain links TRBV10-3 with TRBJ2-7; 8 positions agree with TRBD1. The V segment lost 10 bases and the J segment 0 bases; nucleotides outside the gene matches: 5. Germline CDR1 and CDR2: ENHRY and SYGVKD. CDR3 size: 13 residues. The CDR3 DNA follows: TGTGCCACCACGGGACAGGTCTCCTACGAGCAGTACTTC. Protein: CATTGQVSYEQYF.

This chain connects TRBV25-1 to TRBJ2-1, with D possibly TRBD2 on 5 matching bases. The germline V and J ends were trimmed by 6 bases and 10 bases, with 16 bases remaining between them. Germline V gene lookup returns CDR1 MGHDK and CDR2 SYGVNS. The CDR3 extends over 13 amino acids. CDR3 nucleotide sequence: TGTGCCAGCAGCCTCGGGCGGGCTCGAGAGCAGTTCTTC. Translated, it gives CASSLGRAREQFF. Combining the CDR3 with reference TRBV25-1 and TRBJ2-1 gives the whole variable domain EADIYQTPRYLVIGTGKKITLECSQTMGHDKMYWYQQDPGMELHLIHYSYGVNSTEKGDLSSESTVSRIRTEHFPLTLESARPSHTSQYLCASSLGRAREQFFGPGTRLTVL.

The rearrangement uses TRBV5-1 and TRBJ2-2; a weak D match, TRBD2 (5 bases). There are 14 residues in the CDR3. Trimming pared 3 bases from V and 4 bases from J, leaving 10 bases between. Per germline, CDR1 SGHRS and CDR2 YFSETQ. The CDR3 nucleotides read TGCGCCAGCAGCTCAGGACTCATCACCGGGGAGCTGTTTTTT. It yields the protein CASSSGLITGELFF.

This clone was seen a handful of times. The chain employs TRBV10-3 and TRBJ1-1; TRBD1 is a possible D gene (6 bases). Trimming removed 6 bases from V and 2 bases from J, with 10 bases in between. This CDR3 is built from 13 residues. CDR1 ENHRY and CDR2 SYGVKD come from the germline V gene. The chain's CDR3 is CAIRGQPNTEAFF. CDR3 nucleotide sequence: TGTGCCATCAGAGGACAGCCCAACACTGAAGCTTTCTTT.

The V call is TRBV28, the J call TRBJ2-2, with D possibly being TRBD1 (6 bases). This CDR3 is built from 14 residues. Trimming stripped 6 bases from V and 11 bases from J, with 19 bases between. Germline V gene sequence: CDR1 MDHEN, CDR2 SYDVKM. The CDR3 region is CASSPLDSLRELFF. CDR3 DNA: TGTGCCAGCAGCCCCCTGGACAGCCTCAGAGAGCTGTTTTTT.

V gene TRBV7-2 combines with J gene TRBJ2-7; a weak D match, TRBD1 (6 bases). CDR3 length equals 14 residues. Between the trimmed V and J ends, which lost 1 base and 4 bases, there was a span of 11 bases. Germline V lookup: CDR1 SGHTA, CDR2 FQGNSA. The CDR3 DNA is TGTGCCAGCAGCTTAGTCTACAGGGAATACGAGCAGTACTTC. Translation gives CASSLVYREYEQYF.

The chain has TRBV5-4 and TRBJ1-6; 9 nucleotides line up with TRBD1. V lost 4 bases and J lost 10; bases outside the gene matches: 9. The CDR3 has 15 residues. Germline lookup yields CDR1 SGHNT and CDR2 YYREEE (reference sequence). DNA of the CDR3: TGTGCCAGCAGCATATCCGGGACAGGGTCCTCACCCCTCCACTTT. Protein sequence: CASSISGTGSSPLHF.

This clone was counted between two and nine times. The V and J genes are TRBV6-2 or TRBV6-3 and TRBJ1-5; 8 nucleotides match TRBD1. Germline assignment: CDR1 MNHEY and CDR2 SVGEGT. V lost 4 bases to trimming and J lost 1 base; unmatched junction nucleotides: 0. This CDR3 is built from 14 residues. CDR3 coding DNA: TGTGCCAGCAGTTGGACAGGGAGCAATCAGCCCCAGCATTTT. It codes for CASSWTGSNQPQHF.